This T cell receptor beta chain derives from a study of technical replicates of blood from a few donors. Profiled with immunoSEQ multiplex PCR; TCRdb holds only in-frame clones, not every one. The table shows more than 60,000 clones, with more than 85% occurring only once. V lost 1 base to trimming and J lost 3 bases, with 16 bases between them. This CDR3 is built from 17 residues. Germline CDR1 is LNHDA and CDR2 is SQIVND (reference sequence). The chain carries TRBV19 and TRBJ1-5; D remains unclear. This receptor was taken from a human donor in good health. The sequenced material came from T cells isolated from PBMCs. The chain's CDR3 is CASSIVLTSGSNQPQHF. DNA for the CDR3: TGTGCCAGTAGTATAGTTCTGACATCAGGATCCAATCAGCCCCAGCATTTT.